The 9 T cell receptor beta chains presented below share a single source sample, sequenced in a study of blood T cell repertoires in COVID-19. Sequencing was performed with immunoSEQ multiplex PCR; in TCRdb, only in-frame clones are kept and a portion is missing. The profile covers 95,000 to 150,000 clones, with around 87% appearing a single time and roughly 29% taken by the ten largest. The sequencing sample was made of peripheral blood. All receptors derive from a woman in her 70s with acute or convalescent COVID-19.

This clone was counted only a few times. This sequence joins TRBV5-1 and TRBJ2-3; D remains ambiguous. Trimming took 0 bases from V and 0 from J, leaving 8 bases between them. Germline CDR1 is SGHRS and CDR2 is YFSETQ. The CDR3 has 15 residues. CDR3 region: CASSLDRTSTDTQYF. In nucleotides, the CDR3 is TGCGCCAGCAGCTTGGACAGAACTAGCACAGATACGCAGTATTTT.

A remark on this clone: One end of the junction varies from germline; a read error may be responsible. The genes are TRBV15 and TRBJ1-1; D is uncertain. The CDR3 has 14 residues. Germline-derived CDR1 and CDR2 are LNHNV and YYDKDF (reference sequence). The CDR3 region has the DNA TGTGCCACCAGCGGAGACCTCTCGAACACTGAAGCTTTCTTT. It is translated as CATSGDLSNTEAFF.

The chain joins TRBV28 to TRBJ2-3, with D tentatively TRBD2 (6 bases). The CDR3 has 17 residues. Germline CDR1 MDHEN, CDR2 SYDVKM. Trimming removed 11 bases at V and 1 base at J, with 25 bases between. CDR3 region: CAALAGGRGKGTDTQYF. CDR3 DNA: TGTGCCGCCCTTGCCGGGGGACGGGGGAAGGGCACAGATACGCAGTATTTT.

The V and J genes are TRBV5-1 and TRBJ2-5, with D perhaps matching TRBD1 (6 bases). This CDR3 contains 14 residues. V lost 5 bases to trimming and J lost 1 base, with 12 bases between them. Germline V gene sequence: CDR1 SGHRS, CDR2 YFSETQ. The CDR3 spells CASRSTGIQETQYF. As DNA, the CDR3 is TGCGCCAGCAGGTCAACAGGGATCCAAGAGACCCAGTACTTC.

V is TRBV5-1 and J is TRBJ1-1; D gene unclear. The length of the CDR3 is 12 residues. The germline V and J ends were trimmed by 2 bases and 8 bases, with 10 bases remaining between them. Germline V CDR1 and CDR2: SGHRS, YFSETQ. CDR3 in DNA: TGCGCCAGCAGCTTTGATCTACAGGAAGCTTTCTTT. Amino acid sequence: CASSFDLQEAFF.

The V and J genes are TRBV2 and TRBJ2-1; 8 bases align to TRBD2. CDR1 SNHLY and CDR2 FYNNEI come from the germline V gene. This CDR3 is 20 amino acids long. The V gene end was trimmed by 4 bases and the J gene end by 0 bases; junction bases not matched to a gene: 17. The CDR3 nucleotides read TGTGCCAGCAGTGTACCCCGGGGGGGGACGGCCATGAGCTCCTACAATGAGCAGTTCTTC. It yields the protein CASSVPRGGTAMSSYNEQFF.

This clone was counted a single time. The V and J genes are TRBV4-1 and TRBJ2-7; the match to TRBD2 covers 11 bases. CDR1 and CDR2 from the germline V gene are MGHRA and YSYEKL. With V trimmed by 2 bases and J by 2 bases, 2 bases remained unmatched. The CDR3 contains 15 residues. The CDR3 DNA is TGCGCCAGCAGCCAACTAGCGGGGGGCGCCTACGAGCAGTACTTC. Its translation is CASSQLAGGAYEQYF.

The chain recombines TRBV18 with TRBJ2-7, with 11 nucleotides matching TRBD1. The length of the CDR3 is 14 residues. CDR1 is KGHSH and CDR2 is LQKENI in the germline V gene. With 6 bases clipped from V and 3 bases from J, the junction kept 4 bases outside the gene matches. CDR3 sequence reads: CASSPGTGGYEQYF. In nucleotides, the CDR3 is TGTGCCAGCTCCCCCGGGACAGGGGGCTACGAGCAGTACTTC.

V is TRBV7-2 and J is TRBJ1-2; 7 nucleotides align to TRBD1. The CDR3 covers 15 residues. Germline V gene data show CDR1 as SGHTA and CDR2 as FQGNSA. J was trimmed by 5 bases and V by 2 bases; bases with no gene match: 8. The CDR3 reads CASSLIEGQQYGYTF. The CDR3 coding sequence is TGTGCCAGCAGCTTAATCGAGGGACAGCAGTATGGCTACACCTTC.